This T cell receptor (beta chain) was recorded in a study of regulatory T cells in long-lasting Graves disease. Study observations and caveats: TRBV28 was favored in persistent disease, as were TRBJ1-2 and TRBJ2-5.

Assembly of TCR beta libraries relied on iRepertoire HTBI primers together with Arm-PCR of CDR3 regions. TCRdb re-called the multiplex PCR reads through MiXCR, storing one row per CDR3 protein. The data hold around 400,000 distinct CDR3 sequences, with about an eighth observed a single time. This clonotype was seen more than once but under ten times. Its antigen remains unidentified. Time point reported: newly diagnosed GD, antithyroid drugs for less than 3 months. From PBMCs, RNA was extracted and then used to make the TCR library. Deletions cut 0 bases from V and 2 bases from J, with 8 bases between. Germline loops: CDR1 SGHRS, CDR2 YFSETQ. The CDR3 contains 14 residues. A further study also used this sample, focusing on T cells in Graves' hyperthyroidism and ophthalmopathy.

The starting material was peripheral blood mononuclear cells (PBMCs), obtained at new diagnosis, from a patient treated with antithyroid drugs. The TCR was taken from a young woman with Graves disease. The rearrangement links TRBV5-1 to TRBJ2-5; D gene uncertain. CDR3 residues: CASSLVGIQETQYF. CDR3 sequence (DNA): TGCGCCAGCAGCTTGGTGGGGATTCAAGAGACCCAGTACTTC. The whole variable domain, remainder taken from reference TRBV5-1 and TRBJ2-5, is KAGVTQTPRYLIKTRGQQVTLSCSPISGHRSVSWYQQTPGQGLQFLFEYFSETQRNKGNFPGRFSGRQFSNSRSEMNVSTLELGDSALYLCASSLVGIQETQYFGPGTRLLVL.